This T cell receptor beta chain appears in the sequencing data of a study of T cell repertoires in breast cancer listed by TCRdb under 2016. A note on the overall study: Samples profiled in the study came from tumors, lymph nodes and peripheral blood lymphocytes of breast cancer patients, along with peripheral blood from healthy control donors. ER+/PR+ status was present in the majority of the 21 patient tumors that were analyzed for shared TCRs. Nine healthy donors, of an age range similar to that of the patients, were included as controls. On average, sequencing produced around 500,000 sequences per sample, which came to about 9.4 reads per input cell. Because breast cancer has a low mutational burden and rarely has common mutations, the study reasoned that TCRs shared between breast cancer patients would target shared antigens. Tumors and tumor-involved lymph nodes were minced, digested with Liberase and DNase, and then passed through 70-um and 40-um filters. Tumor-free lymph nodes were processed with no enzymatic digestion, and blood samples were separated using Ficoll.

The study used an expanded emulsion RT-PCR method with primers for all TCR V genes to analyze paired alpha-beta TCRs of CD8+ T cells. CD8+ T cells were isolated with a CD8 positive selection kit and were then incubated overnight in roughly 9.4 IU/mL IL-2 prior to emulsion RT-PCR. This clonotype was seen more than once but under ten times. Its cognate antigen has yet to be identified. No qualities accompany the bases; no much larger clone lies one base away. V ends up 5 bases short and J 3 bases short, with an unmatched junction base count of 7. In the germline V gene (reference sequence), CDR1 corresponds to DFQATT and CDR2 to SNEGSKA. Counted from cysteine to phenylalanine, this CDR3 has 15 amino acids. Just CDR3 DNA is preserved here, 45 bases in frame from base 1. Receptors were amplified or captured by emulsion pairing. A second nested PCR with blocking oligos suppressed unpaired genes, then a third nested PCR added Illumina adaptors and barcodes. Between roughly 5,000 and 280,000 T cells, along with C-region, Stepout and V-region primers, were included in each emulsion RT-PCR master mix. The Micellula Emulsion and Purification Kit was used to make the emulsions, and Qiagen OneStep RT-PCR reagents were used for RT-PCR. Pooled libraries were sequenced with paired-end 2 x 250 reads on an Illumina MiSeq. The authors' analysis ran thus. In Galaxy, read pairs were joined and then clipped at the engineered overlap into separate alpha and beta files, and any unclipped reads were discarded. Alpha-beta pairs were assigned using CompleteTCR, a MiTCR-based pipeline in which chains sharing read cluster identifiers are linked by an R script. TCR sequences that were observed only once, about 1-3.1% of the total, were removed as potential sequencing errors. TCRdb reran the public reads through fastp at Q25 and MiXCR, keeping productive beta chains. A single entry per CDR3 protein holds the most common genes and DNA from its merged rows. The V and J calls, along with clone size, are taken from TCRdb and not from the paper's own processing. A total of about 40,000 distinct CDR3 sequences appear in this sample, about 48% of them only once. Less than 80% of the sample lies in the top ten.

General conclusions and limits of the study: TRBV7 predominance was observed among shared TCRs, which possibly reflected tumor recognition or mispriming bias from eight TRBV7 primers. Roughly 20 TCR pairs were shared across seven or more patient tumors and rarely found in control blood, suggesting possible tumor specificity. Genuine antitumor clones may have been missed because singleton TCRs were discarded and only part of each tumor was sampled. Shared TCRs were encoded by various nucleotide sequences, which suggests selection and expansion based on antigen. Compared with tumor-free nodes, tumor-involved sentinel lymph nodes shared about fourfold more TCRs with matched tumor repertoires (about 8.3% versus 1.9%). Emulsion RT-PCR was regarded as qualitative rather than quantitative, because clone recovery was skewed by transcript abundance and primer differences.

This sequence originates from a pool of human donors with breast cancer or a healthy control (not recorded which). Specimen: CD8+ T cells. The chain was built from TRBV20-1 and TRBJ2-3, with TRBD2 identical over 11 junction bases. The nucleotide sequence is given as TGCAGTGCTCAAGAACCTAGCGGGGGGACAGATACGCAGTATTTT. Translated, this gives CSAQEPSGGTDTQYF.